This T cell receptor beta chain was observed in a study of PD-1 blockade in classical Hodgkin lymphoma. The study, taken as a whole, reports: Newly diagnosed patients and complete responders had comparable diversity at baseline.

This CDR3 comprises 13 residues. CDR1 is SGHVS and CDR2 is FQNEAQ in the germline V gene. V was cut by 7 bases and J by 6 bases, with 13 bases left in between. Libraries were prepared by immunoSEQ multiplex PCR; TCRdb keeps only in-frame clonotypes and omits some of them. This sample carries under 30,000 clones, over 55% of them seen once, and the ten largest clones take over 2.5%. Each and every patient relapsed after autologous stem cell transplantation, and patients got differing brentuximab vedotin exposure. In regard to this clone: Its antigen remains unidentified.

The chain links TRBV7-8 to TRBJ2-1; D is ambiguous. The source is a human donor with classical Hodgkin lymphoma. Sequencing used peripheral blood mononuclear cells (PBMCs), obtained before the second cycle of nivolumab. The CDR3 DNA follows: TGTGCCAGCACCTCCCCACCAGGCAATGAGCAGTTCTTC. Protein sequence: CASTSPPGNEQFF.